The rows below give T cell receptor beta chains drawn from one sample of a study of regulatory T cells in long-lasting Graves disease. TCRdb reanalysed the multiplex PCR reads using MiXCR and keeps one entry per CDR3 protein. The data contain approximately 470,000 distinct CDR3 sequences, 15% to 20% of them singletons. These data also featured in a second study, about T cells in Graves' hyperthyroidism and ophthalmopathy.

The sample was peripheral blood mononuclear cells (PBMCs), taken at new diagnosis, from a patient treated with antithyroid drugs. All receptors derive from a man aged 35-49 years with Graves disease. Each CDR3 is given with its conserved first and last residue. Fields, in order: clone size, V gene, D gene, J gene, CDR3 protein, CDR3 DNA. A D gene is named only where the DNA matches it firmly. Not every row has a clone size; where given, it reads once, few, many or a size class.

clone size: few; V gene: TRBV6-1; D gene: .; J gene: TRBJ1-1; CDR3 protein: CASREDGWNTEAFF; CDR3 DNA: TGTGCCAGCAGAGAAGACGGTTGGAACACTGAAGCTTTCTTT
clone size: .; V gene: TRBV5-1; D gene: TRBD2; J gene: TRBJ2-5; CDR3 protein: CASSLSPLAGQETQYF; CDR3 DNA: TGCGCCAGCAGCCTCAGCCCTCTAGCGGGGCAAGAGACCCAGTACTTC
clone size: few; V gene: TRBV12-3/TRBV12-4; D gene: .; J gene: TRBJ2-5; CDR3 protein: CASSFGVVVETQYF; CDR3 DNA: TGTGCCAGCAGTTTCGGGGTAGTGGTTGAGACCCAGTACTTC
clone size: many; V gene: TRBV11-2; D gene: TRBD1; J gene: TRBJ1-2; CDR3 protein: CASSKGQGALGYTF; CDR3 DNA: TGTGCCAGCAGCAAAGGACAGGGGGCGCTTGGCTACACCTTC
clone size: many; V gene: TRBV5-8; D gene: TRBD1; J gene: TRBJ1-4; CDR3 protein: CASSLGQGALAEKLFF; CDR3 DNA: TGTGCCAGCAGCTTGGGACAGGGGGCTTTGGCTGAAAAACTGTTTTTT
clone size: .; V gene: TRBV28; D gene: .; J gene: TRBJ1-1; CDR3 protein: CASSLRGHTEAFF; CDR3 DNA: TGTGCCAGCAGCTTGCGGGGGCACACTGAAGCTTTCTTT
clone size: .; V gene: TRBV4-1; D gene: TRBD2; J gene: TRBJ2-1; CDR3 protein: CASSQDWGSGRAGNEQFF; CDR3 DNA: TGCGCCAGCAGCCAAGATTGGGGTAGCGGGAGGGCCGGGAATGAGCAGTTCTTC
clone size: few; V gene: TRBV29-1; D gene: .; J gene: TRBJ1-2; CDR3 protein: CSVEAYSGTYYGYTF; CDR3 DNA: TGCAGCGTTGAAGCTTACTCTGGCACTTACTATGGCTACACCTTC
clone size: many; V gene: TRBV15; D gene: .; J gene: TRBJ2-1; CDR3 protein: CATSRDPERDNEQFF; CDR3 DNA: TGTGCCACCAGCAGAGATCCAGAGCGGGACAATGAGCAGTTCTTC
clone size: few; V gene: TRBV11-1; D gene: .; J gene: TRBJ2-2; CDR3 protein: CASSADRPGELFF; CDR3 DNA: TGTGCCAGCAGCGCGGACAGACCCGGGGAGCTGTTTTTT
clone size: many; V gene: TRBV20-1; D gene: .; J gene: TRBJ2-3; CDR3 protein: CSARAGTNTDTQYF; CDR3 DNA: TGCAGTGCTAGAGCCGGGACAAACACAGATACGCAGTATTTT
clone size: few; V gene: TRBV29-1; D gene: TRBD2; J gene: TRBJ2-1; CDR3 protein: CSVKRRLAGGNEQFF; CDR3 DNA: TGCAGCGTTAAACGTCGACTAGCGGGAGGTAATGAGCAGTTCTTC
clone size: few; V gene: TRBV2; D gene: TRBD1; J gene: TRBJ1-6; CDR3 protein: CASTGQGNPPLHF; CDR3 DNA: TGTGCCAGCACGGGACAGGGGAATCCACCCCTCCACTTT
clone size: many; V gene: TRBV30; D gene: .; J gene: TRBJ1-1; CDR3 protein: CAWIQGQIEAFF; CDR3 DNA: TGTGCCTGGATCCAGGGGCAGATTGAAGCTTTCTTT
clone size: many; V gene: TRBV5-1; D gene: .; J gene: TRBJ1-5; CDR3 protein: CASSLEAGGNQPQHF; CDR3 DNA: TGCGCCAGCAGCTTGGAGGCAGGGGGCAATCAGCCCCAGCATTTT
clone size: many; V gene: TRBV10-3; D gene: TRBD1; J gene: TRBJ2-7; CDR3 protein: CAITPGQGARAYEQYF; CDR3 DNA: TGTGCCATCACGCCGGGACAGGGGGCGAGGGCCTACGAGCAGTACTTC
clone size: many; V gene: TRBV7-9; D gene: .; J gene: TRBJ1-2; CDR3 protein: CASSLEAGTSGYTF; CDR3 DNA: TGTGCCAGCAGCTTAGAGGCAGGGACTAGTGGCTACACCTTC
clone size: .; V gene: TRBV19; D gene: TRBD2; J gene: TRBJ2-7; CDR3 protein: CASSILAGGPSFEQYF; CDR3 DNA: TGTGCCAGTAGTATACTAGCGGGAGGGCCAAGTTTCGAGCAGTACTTC
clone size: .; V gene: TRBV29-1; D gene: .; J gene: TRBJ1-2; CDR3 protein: CSVELGGMNYGYTF; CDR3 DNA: TGCAGCGTTGAATTAGGAGGGATGAACTATGGCTACACCTTC
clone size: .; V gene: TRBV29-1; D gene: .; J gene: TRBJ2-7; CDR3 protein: CSVETGRKEQYF; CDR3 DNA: TGCAGCGTTGAGACTGGACGGAAAGAGCAGTACTTC
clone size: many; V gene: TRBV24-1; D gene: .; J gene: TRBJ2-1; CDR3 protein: CATGTSLEGYNEQFF; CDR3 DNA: TGTGCCACCGGAACAAGCCTGGAAGGTTACAATGAGCAGTTCTTC
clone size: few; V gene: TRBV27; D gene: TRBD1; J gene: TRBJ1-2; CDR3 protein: CASRKTGGGYGYTF; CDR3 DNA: TGTGCCAGCAGAAAGACAGGGGGCGGCTATGGCTACACCTTC
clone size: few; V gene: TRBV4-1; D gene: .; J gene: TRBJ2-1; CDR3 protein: CASSRDLNEQFF; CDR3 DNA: TGCGCCAGCAGCCGCGATCTGAATGAGCAGTTCTTC
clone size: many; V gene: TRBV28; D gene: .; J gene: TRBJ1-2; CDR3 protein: CASSSGTAGYTF; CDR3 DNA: TGTGCCAGCAGCTCCGGGACCGCTGGCTACACCTTC
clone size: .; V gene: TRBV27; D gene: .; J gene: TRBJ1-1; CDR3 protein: CASSLGPQGWIEAFF; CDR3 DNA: TGTGCCAGCAGTTTGGGTCCACAGGGATGGATTGAAGCTTTCTTT
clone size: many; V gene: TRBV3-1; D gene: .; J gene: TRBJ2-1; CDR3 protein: CASSQARLPYNEQFF; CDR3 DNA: TGTGCCAGCAGCCAAGCTAGATTGCCCTACAATGAGCAGTTCTTC
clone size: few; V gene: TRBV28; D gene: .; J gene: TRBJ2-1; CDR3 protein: CASSPTGLDEQFF; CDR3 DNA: TGTGCCAGCAGTCCCACGGGTCTTGATGAGCAGTTCTTC
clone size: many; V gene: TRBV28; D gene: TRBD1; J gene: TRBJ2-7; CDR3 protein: CASRKTGFHEQYF; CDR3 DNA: TGTGCCAGCAGGAAGACAGGGTTCCACGAGCAGTACTTC
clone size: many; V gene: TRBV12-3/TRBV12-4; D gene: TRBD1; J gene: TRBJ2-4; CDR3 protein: CASRPDRAGKNIQYF; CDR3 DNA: TGTGCCAGCAGACCGGACAGGGCGGGCAAAAACATTCAGTACTTC
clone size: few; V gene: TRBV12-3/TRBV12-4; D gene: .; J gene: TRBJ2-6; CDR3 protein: CASSLGTGTRGANVLTF; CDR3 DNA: TGTGCCAGCAGTTTAGGTACAGGGACCCGGGGGGCCAACGTCCTGACTTTC
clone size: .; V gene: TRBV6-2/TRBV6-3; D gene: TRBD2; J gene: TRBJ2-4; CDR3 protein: CASSGFGGRERSAKNIQYF; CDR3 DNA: TGTGCCAGCAGTGGATTCGGTGGGCGGGAGAGGAGTGCCAAAAACATTCAGTACTTC
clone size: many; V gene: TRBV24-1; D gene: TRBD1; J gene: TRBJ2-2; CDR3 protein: CATEGQGTNTGELFF; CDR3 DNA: TGTGCCACCGAAGGACAGGGCACGAACACCGGGGAGCTGTTTTTT
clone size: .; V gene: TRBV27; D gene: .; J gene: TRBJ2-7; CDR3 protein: CASSRKRAFSYEQYF; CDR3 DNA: TGTGCCAGCAGCCGAAAGCGGGCTTTCTCCTACGAGCAGTACTTC
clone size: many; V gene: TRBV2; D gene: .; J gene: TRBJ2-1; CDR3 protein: CASLMKISSYNEQFF; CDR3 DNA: TGTGCCAGCCTTATGAAGATTAGCTCCTACAATGAGCAGTTCTTC
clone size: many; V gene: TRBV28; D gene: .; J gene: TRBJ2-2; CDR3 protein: CASTALRGNTGELFF; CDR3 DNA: TGTGCCAGCACGGCGCTCAGGGGGAACACCGGGGAGCTGTTTTTT
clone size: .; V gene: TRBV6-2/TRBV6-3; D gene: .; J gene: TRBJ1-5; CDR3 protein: CASSLGGMAHQPQHF; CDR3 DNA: TGTGCCAGCAGTTTGGGGGGAATGGCGCATCAGCCCCAGCATTTT
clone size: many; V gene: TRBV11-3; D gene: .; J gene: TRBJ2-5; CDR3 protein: CASSPRGAGETQYF; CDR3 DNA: TGTGCCAGCAGCCCCCGGGGGGCAGGAGAGACCCAGTACTTC
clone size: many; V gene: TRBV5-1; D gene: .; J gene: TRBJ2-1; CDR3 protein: CASSLGRGSSYNEQFF; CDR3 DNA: TGCGCCAGCAGCCTGGGGAGGGGGAGCTCCTACAATGAGCAGTTCTTC
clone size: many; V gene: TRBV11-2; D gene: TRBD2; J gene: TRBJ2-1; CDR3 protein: CASSPQPGLAGGGEFF; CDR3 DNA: TGTGCCAGCAGCCCCCAACCGGGACTAGCGGGAGGGGGTGAGTTCTTC
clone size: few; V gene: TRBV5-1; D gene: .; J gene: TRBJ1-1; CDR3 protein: CASSPGHKNTEAFF; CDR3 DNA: TGCGCCAGCAGCCCGGGACATAAGAACACTGAAGCTTTCTTT
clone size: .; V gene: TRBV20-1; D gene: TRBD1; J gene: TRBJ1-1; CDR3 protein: CSARQDRGNTEAFF; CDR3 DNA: TGCAGTGCTAGACAGGACAGGGGGAACACTGAAGCTTTCTTT
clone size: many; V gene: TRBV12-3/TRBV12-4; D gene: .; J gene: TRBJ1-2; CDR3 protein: CASSLNRVSDGYTF; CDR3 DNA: TGTGCCAGCAGTCTAAACAGGGTTTCGGATGGCTACACCTTC
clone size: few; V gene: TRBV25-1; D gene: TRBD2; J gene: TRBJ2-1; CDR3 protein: CASTGGNEQFF; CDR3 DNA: TGTGCCAGCACGGGAGGCAATGAGCAGTTCTTC
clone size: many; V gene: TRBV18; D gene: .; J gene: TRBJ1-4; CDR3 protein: CASSQSGIGNEKLFF; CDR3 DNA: TGTGCCAGCTCCCAGTCCGGGATCGGTAATGAAAAACTGTTTTTT
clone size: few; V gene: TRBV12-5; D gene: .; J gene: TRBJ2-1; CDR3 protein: CASGSDSNNEQFF; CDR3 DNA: TGTGCTAGTGGTTCGGACAGTAACAATGAGCAGTTCTTC
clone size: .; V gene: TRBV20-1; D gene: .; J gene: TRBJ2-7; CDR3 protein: CSARGKGAHEQYF; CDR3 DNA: TGCAGTGCCCGCGGGAAGGGGGCCCACGAGCAGTACTTC
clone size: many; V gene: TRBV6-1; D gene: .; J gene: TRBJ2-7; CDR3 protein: CASSEVLGDPSYEQYF; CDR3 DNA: TGTGCCAGCAGTGAAGTGTTGGGGGATCCAAGCTACGAGCAGTACTTC
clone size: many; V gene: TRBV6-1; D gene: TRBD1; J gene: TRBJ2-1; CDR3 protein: CASKGQESSYNEQFF; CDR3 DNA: TGTGCCAGCAAGGGACAGGAGAGCTCCTACAATGAGCAGTTCTTC
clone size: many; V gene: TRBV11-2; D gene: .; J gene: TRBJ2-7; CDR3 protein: CASSSGPEYEQYF; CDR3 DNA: TGTGCCAGCAGCTCTGGTCCCGAGTACGAGCAGTACTTC
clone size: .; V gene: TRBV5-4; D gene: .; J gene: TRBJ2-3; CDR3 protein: CASSLMAEADF; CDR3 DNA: TGTGCCAGCAGCTTAATGGCAGAGGCAGATTTT
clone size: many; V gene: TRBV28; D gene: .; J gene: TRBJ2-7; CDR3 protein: CASSLVGNYEQYF; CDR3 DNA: TGTGCCAGCAGTTTAGTAGGGAACTACGAGCAGTACTTC
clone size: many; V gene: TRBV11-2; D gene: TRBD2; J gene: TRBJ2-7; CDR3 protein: CASSLIAGDEQYF; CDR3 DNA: TGTGCCAGCAGCTTGATAGCGGGAGACGAGCAGTACTTC
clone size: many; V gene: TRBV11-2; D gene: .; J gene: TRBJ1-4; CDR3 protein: CASSFGPNGEKLFF; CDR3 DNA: TGTGCCAGCAGCTTTGGACCCAACGGTGAAAAACTGTTTTTT
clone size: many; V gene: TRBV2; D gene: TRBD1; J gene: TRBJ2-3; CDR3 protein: CASSSRDRGADTQYF; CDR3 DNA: TGTGCCAGCAGTAGCCGGGACAGGGGTGCAGATACGCAGTATTTT
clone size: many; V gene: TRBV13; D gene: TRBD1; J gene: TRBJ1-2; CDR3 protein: CASSLYRGPNNYGYTF; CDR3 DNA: TGTGCCAGCAGCTTATACAGGGGACCAAACAACTATGGCTACACCTTC